This T cell receptor beta chain stems from a study of cytomegalovirus exposure and HLA in healthy donors. For the study at large: Previous work identified 90 million to 130 million unique TCR beta sequences from around 170 million T cells. Early released data had about 80 million unique TCRs, all coming from HLA-typed donors. Study-wide findings and caveats: Immune exposure information comprised only CMV serostatus.

This clone appeared a single time. Its antigen is not known. Primers for the PCR totalled 60 Vbeta and 13 Jbeta. The assay was immunoSEQ multiplex PCR, and TCRdb's table has in-frame clones only and misses some. The table records fewer than 200,000 clones, roughly 87% of them present only once. The V end was cut by 1 base, the J end by 6 bases, with 10 bases between. CDR1 and CDR2 (germline): MGHRA, YSYEKL. The CDR3 is 13 residues long. The material sequenced was PBMCs. This TCR came from a girl less than two years old in good health and CMV-seronegative. This chain links TRBV4-1 with TRBJ2-7; D gene ambiguous. For the CDR3, the DNA is TGCGCCAGCAGCCAAGGTTTGCGAATCGAGCAGTACTTC. Its translation: CASSQGLRIEQYF.